This T cell receptor (beta chain) stems from a study of regulatory T cells in long-lasting Graves disease. CDR1 is MDHEN and CDR2 is SYDVKM in the germline V gene. The CDR3 runs 13 residues. This clonotype was seen ten or more times. The time point was: newly diagnosed GD, antithyroid drugs for less than 3 months. Generation of the TCR library employed RNA extracted from PBMCs. The TCR beta library used iRepertoire HTBI primers with Arm-PCR amplification of CDR3. TCRdb reprocessed the multiplex PCR reads via MiXCR and lists one record per CDR3 protein. The sample consists of a few hundred thousand distinct CDR3 sequences, around 15% of them appearing once. These sequences were also reported in another study, on T cells in Graves' hyperthyroidism and ophthalmopathy.

The chain recombines TRBV28 with TRBJ2-5, with 7 bases matching TRBD2. The DNA matches TRBJ2-1 better at its end, which makes the J call doubtful. This material consisted of peripheral blood mononuclear cells (PBMCs), taken at new diagnosis, from a patient treated with antithyroid drugs. The receptor was isolated from a woman between 18 and 29 years old with Graves disease. Here the CDR3 DNA reads TGTGCCAGCAGAGCAGCGGGATGGAATGAGCAGTTCTTC. Translated: CASRAAGWNEQFF.